This T cell receptor beta chain was retrieved from a study of siplizumab effects on memory and regulatory T cells. Concerning this clone: The antigen remains undetermined.

After removal of 6 bases from V and 8 bases from J, the junction contained 8 bases not matched to a gene. The CDR3 is 14 amino acids. The germline gives CDR1 SGHRS, CDR2 YFSETQ. Whole-study results and caveats: Confirmation that proliferating Tregs from siplizumab cultures had suppressive function was not obtained. Sequences that were alloreactive and traceable to unstimulated CD4+ memory cells were significantly reduced by siplizumab. Unstimulated subset assignment was obtained for only a minor fraction of alloreactive clones.

Assay used: immunoSEQ multiplex PCR; TCRdb lists only in-frame clones, some missing. The data hold approximately 100,000 clones, with 92% observed a single time. Sequencing input: Tregs sorted from blood. This TCR came from a human donor in good health. The chain carries TRBV5-1 and TRBJ2-1, with 10 bases fitting TRBD2. CDR3 coding DNA: TGCGCCAGCACCGCCCTAGCGGGGGTCGATGAGCAGTTCTTC. Translation gives CASTALAGVDEQFF.